The T cell receptor (beta chain) under discussion was sequenced for a study of blood T cell repertoires in COVID-19. This CDR3 has 14 amino acids. V trimming: 7 bases; J trimming: 6 bases; junction bases outside the gene matches: 7. In germline, CDR1 is MNHEY, CDR2 SMNVEV (reference sequence). Some clones are missing from TCRdb's copy, which holds only in-frame ones; the method was immunoSEQ multiplex PCR. The table records under 70,000 clones, about 86% of them present only once. V and J are TRBV27 and TRBJ2-7, with 12 bases aligning to TRBD1. The clonotype originates from a man over 45 with acute or convalescent COVID-19. Sequences were obtained from peripheral blood. The CDR3: CASTPGQGASEQYF. CDR3 coding DNA: TGTGCCAGCACCCCGGGACAGGGGGCTTCCGAGCAGTACTTC.